This TCR beta chain was sequenced in a study of blood T cell repertoires in COVID-19. J lost 2 bases, V lost 3 bases, and 4 bases had no gene match. This CDR3 is 14 amino acids long. Per the germline V gene, CDR1 is LNHDA and CDR2 is SQIVND (reference sequence). Sequencing was performed with immunoSEQ multiplex PCR; in TCRdb, only in-frame clones are kept and a portion is missing. The sample lists about 220,000 clones, around 80% occurring once. The sample consisted of peripheral blood. The chain links TRBV19 to TRBJ2-7, with 7 positions matching TRBD1. The sequence derives from a human donor in a cohort sampled during active COVID-19. The CDR3 DNA follows: TGTGCCAGTAGTATCCCGGGACAGACCTACGAGCAGTACTTC. Its protein product is CASSIPGQTYEQYF.